Below, 16 T cell receptor beta chains from the same sample are listed, as sequenced in a study of T cell clones after liver transplantation. The data were produced by immunoSEQ multiplex PCR, yet TCRdb's version contains in-frame clones alone and is incomplete. The repertoire includes fewer than 15,000 clones, roughly 80% of them detected once, and approximately 33% sits in the top ten. Sample: CD8+ T cells from blood, taken at the 22-month timepoint. These receptors all stem from a human patient who received a liver transplant. Some of the T cells might come from the graft donor.

The chain joins TRBV11-2 to TRBJ2-7; tentative D call: TRBD2 (6 bases). In germline, CDR1 is SGHAT, CDR2 FQNNGV. Trimming stripped 5 bases from V and 3 bases from J, with 11 bases between. The CDR3 extends over 13 amino acids. The CDR3 DNA reads TGTGCCAGCAGCCGTCCGGGGGTCTACGAGCAGTACTTC. Translated, it gives CASSRPGVYEQYF.

In its sample, this clone was seen a few times. The CDR3 is CASSQDRGLGYQPQHF. CDR3 DNA: TGCGCCAGCAGCCAAGATCGGGGCTTAGGATATCAGCCCCAGCATTTT. This chain connects TRBV4-1 to TRBJ1-5; D may be TRBD1 (5 bases). V was pared by 0 bases and J by 5 bases, with 14 bases between. Germline V lookup: CDR1 MGHRA, CDR2 YSYEKL. This CDR3 contains 16 residues.

The CDR3 DNA reads as TGTGCTAGTGGTCCCCGGGGGGGGGCCTACACTGAAGCTTTCTTT. This sequence encodes CASGPRGGAYTEAFF. This chain links TRBV12-5 with TRBJ1-1; D possibly corresponds to TRBD1 (6 bases). This CDR3 is built from 15 residues. Germline V gene sequence: CDR1 LGHNT, CDR2 FRNRAP. The V gene lost 5 bases and the J gene lost 3 bases, with 16 bases spanning the gap.

This clone was seen a single time. The V call is TRBV4-1, the J call TRBJ1-4; 8 positions agree with TRBD1. This CDR3 is built from 15 residues. V trimming: 4 bases; J trimming: 8 bases; junction bases outside the gene matches: 9. Germline loops: CDR1 MGHRA, CDR2 YSYEKL. CDR3 residues: CASSRDQGAGEKLFF. For the CDR3, the DNA is TGCGCCAGCAGCCGAGACCAGGGGGCTGGGGAAAAACTGTTTTTT.

This clone was found many times. The germline gene is not matched at one end of the junction; a read error may be the cause. The CDR3 coding sequence is TGTGCCAGTATCGACGGGATGAACTCCGGGGAGCTGTTTTTT. It translates to CASIDGMNSGELFF. This sequence joins TRBV19 and TRBJ2-2, with TRBD2 as a possible D gene (5 bases). Germline-derived CDR1 and CDR2 are LNHDA and SQIVND (reference sequence). This CDR3 comprises 14 residues.

J is TRBJ1-2 and V is TRBV4-2; D is perhaps TRBD1 (5 bases). Trimming stripped 1 base from V and 3 bases from J, with 6 bases between. This CDR3 has 13 amino acids. Germline V CDR1 and CDR2: LGHNA, YNFKEQ. Here the CDR3 reads CASSQGGDYGYTF. The CDR3 region has the DNA TGTGCCAGCAGCCAAGGGGGGGACTATGGCTACACCTTC.

This clone was seen only once. This chain joins TRBV7-3 and TRBJ2-3; 7 positions match TRBD2. CDR1 is SGHTA and CDR2 is FQGTGA in the germline V gene. V was pared by 5 bases and J by 0 bases, with 5 bases of the junction left unmatched. This CDR3 is built from 15 residues. DNA for the CDR3: TGTGCCAGCAGCCACAGCGGGGTTAGCACAGATACGCAGTATTTT. This gives the protein CASSHSGVSTDTQYF.

The gene calls are TRBV16 and TRBJ2-1; D is tentatively TRBD1 or TRBD2 (5 bases each). The V gene's germline CDR1 is KGHSY and CDR2 FQNENV. The CDR3 runs 14 residues. The germline V and J ends were trimmed by 3 bases and 7 bases, with 13 bases remaining between them. CDR3 sequence: CASSQSVGENEQFF. DNA of the CDR3: TGTGCCAGCAGCCAGTCTGTGGGGGAAAATGAGCAGTTCTTC.

The gene calls are TRBV27 and TRBJ2-5; perhaps TRBD2 as D (5 bases). The V end was cut by 1 base, the J end by 5 bases, with 20 bases between. CDR1 is MNHEY and CDR2 is SMNVEV in the germline V gene (reference sequence). The CDR3 is made up of 17 amino acids. CDR3 sequence reads: CASSLYLGGGIGETQYF. The DNA for the CDR3 is TGTGCCAGCAGTTTATACCTAGGTGGAGGTATAGGGGAGACCCAGTACTTC.

The CDR3 bases are TGTGCCAGCAGCCCCTCGGGCGAACAGCCTCCCTACGAGCAGTACTTC. Protein: CASSPSGEQPPYEQYF. This chain joins TRBV28 and TRBJ2-7; D is uncertain. The CDR3 sequence is 16 residues long. V lost 6 bases and J lost 2, with 20 bases in between. Germline CDR1 and CDR2: MDHEN and SYDVKM. The full variable domain, with the rest looked up from reference TRBV28 and TRBJ2-7, is DVKVTQSSRYLVKRTGEKVFLECVQDMDHENMFWYRQDPGLGLRLIYFSYDVKMKEKGDIPEGYSVSREKKERFSLILESASTNQTSMYLCASSPSGEQPPYEQYFGPGTRLTVT.

J is TRBJ1-1 and V is TRBV27; no firm D call. Deletions cut 6 bases from V and 0 bases from J, with 14 bases between. The CDR3 length is 15 residues. The germline V gene has CDR1 MNHEY and CDR2 SMNVEV (reference sequence). CDR3 in amino acids: CASRPPGEVNTEAFF. The DNA of the CDR3 is TGTGCCAGCAGACCCCCCGGAGAGGTGAACACTGAAGCTTTCTTT.

V gene TRBV11-3 combines with J gene TRBJ2-2; a possible D gene is TRBD2 (7 bases). Trimming cost V 4 bases and J 14 bases, with 17 bases left between them. This CDR3 is built from 13 residues. From germline, CDR1 is SGHNT and CDR2 YENEEA. CDR3 region: CASSSSAGARLFF. The DNA for the CDR3 is TGTGCCAGCAGCTCTAGTGCGGGGGCTCGTCTGTTTTTT.

The rearrangement uses TRBV28 and TRBJ2-1; D not resolved. Trimming removed 8 bases at V and 7 bases at J, with 9 bases between. The CDR3 sequence is 11 residues long. Germline CDR1 is MDHEN and CDR2 is SYDVKM. CDR3 sequence reads: CASASSNEQFF. The DNA of the CDR3 is TGTGCCAGCGCTAGTTCGAATGAGCAGTTCTTC.

The chain uses TRBV10-3 and TRBJ1-3, with a possible D match to TRBD1 (5 bases). Deletions cut 3 bases from V and 0 bases from J, with 12 bases between. There are 16 residues in the CDR3. Germline CDR1 is ENHRY and CDR2 is SYGVKD. CDR3 DNA: TGTGCCATCAGTGACGACAGAGCGGACTCTGGAAACACCATATATTTT. This encodes CAISDDRADSGNTIYF.

The count of this clone is one. The rearrangement uses TRBV2 and TRBJ1-1, with D possibly matching TRBD1 (5 bases). Germline V gives CDR1 SNHLY, CDR2 FYNNEI. The CDR3 is 16 amino acids. The V end lost 6 bases, the J end lost 5 bases, and 22 bases lay between the germline ends. The CDR3 sequence is CASSRRGSGQETEAFF. The CDR3 DNA sequence: TGTGCCAGCAGCCGCAGAGGGTCGGGGCAAGAGACTGAAGCTTTCTTT.

V is TRBV9 and J is TRBJ2-3; 9 bases map to TRBD2. Germline-derived CDR1 and CDR2 are SGDLS and YYNGEE. This CDR3 contains 15 residues. V gave up 1 base and J gave up 1 base; unmatched junction bases: 1. The CDR3 DNA follows: TGTGCCAGCAGCGTACAGCGGGGGGGCACAGATACGCAGTATTTT. This translates into CASSVQRGGTDTQYF.